The text below deals with one T cell receptor (beta chain). This sample was taken from a study of T-cell reconstitution after alpha-beta-depleted transplantation in children. Preparation of the TCRbeta library involved a method that used unique molecular identifiers. TCRdb used MiXCR to reprocess the PCR reads, holding one entry per CDR3 protein. In the table there are some 350,000 distinct CDR3 sequences, 10% of which are singletons. The sample consisted of PBMCs from the stem cell graft donor, taken from the stem cell graft. The clonotype was recovered from a human donor who donated a stem cell graft to a child with acute lymphoblastic leukemia.

The CDR3, as DNA: TGCGCCAGCAGCCCCGGGACTAGCGGGACCGAGCAGTACTTC. It yields the protein CASSPGTSGTEQYF. This rearrangement joins TRBV5-1 to TRBJ2-7; TRBD2 matches 13 bases. The CDR3 contains 14 residues. Germline-derived CDR1 and CDR2 are SGHRS and YFSETQ. V was pared by 4 bases and J by 6 bases, with 4 bases of the junction left unmatched.